This entry describes one T cell receptor beta chain. CDR3 size: 15 residues. CDR1 is MDHEN, CDR2 SYDVKM, per germline. V dropped 5 bases and J dropped 4 bases, with 14 bases sitting between them. The data are from a study of T cell changes during pregnancy in multiple sclerosis. Generated by immunoSEQ multiplex PCR, the TCRdb table keeps only in-frame clones and is missing some. The table lists roughly 58,000 clones, roughly 90% of them singletons, with around 0.16% in the top ten. Sequencing was performed on CD4+ T cells from peripheral blood mononuclear cells, taken after pregnancy. The chain employs TRBV28 and TRBJ1-4; weak D call: TRBD1 (6 bases). This clonotype was sampled from a female donor in good health, enrolled as a control in a pregnancy study. CDR3 region: CASSPYRTDNEKLFF. CDR3 coding DNA: TGTGCCAGCAGTCCGTACCGGACAGATAATGAAAAACTGTTTTTT.